This TCR beta chain stems from a study of blood T cell repertoires in COVID-19. V lost 5 bases, J lost 5 bases, and 16 bases lay in between. The CDR3 covers 14 residues. CDR1 and CDR2 from the germline V gene are MNHEY and SMNVEV (reference sequence). Using immunoSEQ multiplex PCR, the repertoire was profiled, and TCRdb retains in-frame clones only, with some absent. The sample carries hundreds of thousands of clones, 70% to 90% recorded once. This sequence joins TRBV27 and TRBJ2-7; weak D call: TRBD1 (5 bases). The receptor's source is a woman aged 30 to 39 who had recovered from COVID-19. The sample consisted of PBMCs or T cells enriched from blood (not recorded which). The CDR3 bases are TGTGCCAGCAGTACCCCCCGAGCCAGGGACGAGCAGTACTTC. Its protein product is CASSTPRARDEQYF.